This T cell receptor beta chain was recovered during a study of early T cells in non-severe SARS-CoV-2 infection. Study summary: Bulk RNA from unsorted whole blood was sequenced; chains were unpaired. Findings of the study overall: Matches to VDJdb favored anti-spike CD8 responses and missed private and CD4 specificities.

This clonotype was found many times. Its antigen is currently unknown. Unique molecular identifiers (one per individual cDNA molecule) were attached. TCRdb re-analysed the 5' RACE reads in MiXCR, keeping a single row per CDR3 protein. The sample lists about 100,000 distinct CDR3 sequences; roughly 13% were seen once. CDR1 is SGHDT and CDR2 is YYEEEE in the germline V gene. Trimming stripped 7 bases from V and 3 bases from J, with 9 bases between. The CDR3 is made up of 12 amino acids. V usage is TRBV5-6 and J usage is TRBJ2-3, with D perhaps TRBD2 (5 bases). The sequencing input was whole blood. The TCR sequence derives from an adult who was a healthcare worker with PCR-confirmed SARS-CoV-2 infection or an uninfected control (not recorded which). This CDR3 reads CASGLKTDTQYF. In DNA form, the CDR3 reads TGTGCCAGCGGACTGAAAACAGATACGCAGTATTTT.